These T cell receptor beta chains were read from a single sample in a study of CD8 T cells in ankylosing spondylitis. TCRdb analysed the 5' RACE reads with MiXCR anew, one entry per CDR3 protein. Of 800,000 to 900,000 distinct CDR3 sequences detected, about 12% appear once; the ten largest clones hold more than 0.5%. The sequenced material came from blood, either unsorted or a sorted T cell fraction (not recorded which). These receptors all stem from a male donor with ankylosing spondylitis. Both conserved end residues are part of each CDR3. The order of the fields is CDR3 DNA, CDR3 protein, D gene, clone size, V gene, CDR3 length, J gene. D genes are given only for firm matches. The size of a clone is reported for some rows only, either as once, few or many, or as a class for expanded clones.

DNA: TGCGCCAGCAGCCGGGGCCAGGGGGCCACTAACTATGGCTACACCTTC
CDR3: CASSRGQGATNYGYTF
D: TRBD1
size: .
V: TRBV5-1
length: 16
J: TRBJ1-2

DNA: TGTGCCAGCAGCCAAGGGGACGTCGACCGCGAAAAACTGTTTTTT
CDR3: CASSQGDVDREKLFF
D: .
size: .
V: TRBV4-2
length: 15
J: TRBJ1-4

DNA: TGCGCCAGCATGGGTTCAGGGGCGCGGGTTGGGGCCAACGTCCTGACTTTC
CDR3: CASMGSGARVGANVLTF
D: .
size: .
V: TRBV5-1
length: 17
J: TRBJ2-6

DNA: TGTGCCAGCAGCCGAACGACAGGGGGCCGGTCTGCTGAAGCTTTCTTT
CDR3: CASSRTTGGRSAEAFF
D: TRBD1
size: few
V: TRBV9
length: 16
J: TRBJ1-1

DNA: TGTGCCAGCAGCTTAGGCGGGCAACCGAATTCACCCCTCCACTTT
CDR3: CASSLGGQPNSPLHF
D: .
size: .
V: TRBV7-9
length: 15
J: TRBJ1-6

DNA: TGTGCCAGCAGCTTGGGTCTTACTTCCTACGAGCAGTACTTC
CDR3: CASSLGLTSYEQYF
D: .
size: many
V: TRBV7-2
length: 14
J: TRBJ2-7

DNA: TGTGCCACCGGGACAGGGCGACAGCCCCAGCATTTT
CDR3: CATGTGRQPQHF
D: TRBD1
size: many
V: TRBV6-2/TRBV6-3
length: 12
J: TRBJ1-5

DNA: TGTGCCAGCAGTTACTCTGGAAGAAATTCACCCCTCCACTTT
CDR3: CASSYSGRNSPLHF
D: .
size: .
V: TRBV6-5
length: 14
J: TRBJ1-6

DNA: TGTGCCAGCAGCGGCAGACAGGGAACTGAAGCTTTCTTT
CDR3: CASSGRQGTEAFF
D: TRBD1
size: .
V: TRBV11-2
length: 13
J: TRBJ1-1

DNA: TGTGCCAGCAGCCATATGGGGAACACCGGGGAGCTGTTTTTT
CDR3: CASSHMGNTGELFF
D: .
size: .
V: TRBV14
length: 14
J: TRBJ2-2

DNA: TGTGCCAGCAGTCGGGCGGGGGGGAGTTCTGGCTACACCTTC
CDR3: CASSRAGGSSGYTF
D: .
size: .
V: TRBV25-1
length: 14
J: TRBJ1-2

DNA: TGTGCCAGCAGCTTAGAGACCACCGGGGAGCTGTTTTTT
CDR3: CASSLETTGELFF
D: .
size: .
V: TRBV11-3
length: 13
J: TRBJ2-2

DNA: TGCAGTGCTGCGAGAGGCTGGGGGCAAGAGACCCAGTACTTC
CDR3: CSAARGWGQETQYF
D: .
size: .
V: TRBV20-1
length: 14
J: TRBJ2-5

DNA: TGTGCCATCAGTGGGGTTAGGGGGGCTAGCGGGACTTACAATGAGCAGTTCTTC
CDR3: CAISGVRGASGTYNEQFF
D: TRBD2
size: few
V: TRBV10-3
length: 18
J: TRBJ2-1

DNA: TGCAGCGTCTTACTAGCGGGAGGGGGCACAGATACGCAGTATTTT
CDR3: CSVLLAGGGTDTQYF
D: TRBD2
size: few
V: TRBV29-1
length: 15
J: TRBJ2-3

DNA: TGCGCCAGCAGCGAGACGAACACCGGGGAGCTGTTTTTT
CDR3: CASSETNTGELFF
D: .
size: few
V: TRBV5-1
length: 13
J: TRBJ2-2

DNA: TGCGCCAGCAGTGAGTCACAGCGCGAGCAGTACTTC
CDR3: CASSESQREQYF
D: .
size: few
V: TRBV10-1
length: 12
J: TRBJ2-7

DNA: TGTGCCAGCAGTTTTCGGGGACGATGGGGCTACGAGCAGTACTTC
CDR3: CASSFRGRWGYEQYF
D: .
size: .
V: TRBV12-3/TRBV12-4
length: 15
J: TRBJ2-7

DNA: TGTGCCAGCACCTCCCCCCCGGAGGAGAGGTTCTTC
CDR3: CASTSPPEERFF
D: .
size: .
V: TRBV6-2/TRBV6-3
length: 12
J: TRBJ2-1

DNA: TGCAGTCCCGGGACTAGCGGGAGAGGGAACTACGAGCAGTACTTC
CDR3: CSPGTSGRGNYEQYF
D: TRBD2
size: .
V: TRBV20-1
length: 15
J: TRBJ2-7

DNA: TGTGCCACCACAGGGACGAGTCCTGAAGCTTTCTTT
CDR3: CATTGTSPEAFF
D: .
size: few
V: TRBV6-5
length: 12
J: TRBJ1-1

DNA: TGTGCCAGCAGTGCGACAGGGCAGACTGAAGCTTTCTTT
CDR3: CASSATGQTEAFF
D: TRBD1
size: .
V: TRBV6-4
length: 13
J: TRBJ1-1

DNA: TGTGCCAGCAGCTCAGGGGTTTTTAGCAATCAGCCCCAGCATTTT
CDR3: CASSSGVFSNQPQHF
D: .
size: few
V: TRBV5-8
length: 15
J: TRBJ1-5

DNA: TGCAGTGCTCACCAACAGGGGACCAACCCATACGAGCAGTACTTC
CDR3: CSAHQQGTNPYEQYF
D: TRBD1
size: few
V: TRBV20-1
length: 15
J: TRBJ2-7

DNA: TGTGCCAGCAGTCCGGGGCACGGGGCCAACGTCCTGACTTTC
CDR3: CASSPGHGANVLTF
D: .
size: .
V: TRBV27
length: 14
J: TRBJ2-6

DNA: TGCGCCAGCAGCTTGGTCGGACAGGGGGCCAGTGAGCAGTTCTTC
CDR3: CASSLVGQGASEQFF
D: TRBD1
size: .
V: TRBV5-1
length: 15
J: TRBJ2-1

DNA: TGTGCCACCGCGGATCGGACAAATACAGACTATGGCTACACCTTC
CDR3: CATADRTNTDYGYTF
D: .
size: few
V: TRBV6-1
length: 15
J: TRBJ1-2

DNA: TGTGCCAGCAGCCCGGGGTGGAGGGCTGCAACTAATGAAAAACTGTTTTTT
CDR3: CASSPGWRAATNEKLFF
D: .
size: once
V: TRBV5-6
length: 17
J: TRBJ1-4

DNA: TGCGCCAGCAGCCTAGGGGAGGCCAATCAGCCCCAGCATTTT
CDR3: CASSLGEANQPQHF
D: .
size: many
V: TRBV5-1
length: 14
J: TRBJ1-5

DNA: TGCGCCAGCAGCCAAGGTGTCAGACTAAGCTCCTACGAGCAGTACTTC
CDR3: CASSQGVRLSSYEQYF
D: .
size: few
V: TRBV4-3
length: 16
J: TRBJ2-7

DNA: TGCGCCAGCTCCCCCAGCGGAGCCTACGAGCAGTACTTC
CDR3: CASSPSGAYEQYF
D: .
size: many
V: TRBV5-1
length: 13
J: TRBJ2-7

DNA: TGTGCCAGCAGTAAGGGGCAGGGACCCACTGAAGCTTTCTTT
CDR3: CASSKGQGPTEAFF
D: .
size: .
V: TRBV6-1
length: 14
J: TRBJ1-1

DNA: TGCGCCAGCTCAGCGGGAGGGCCCCCGGATACGCAGTATTTT
CDR3: CASSAGGPPDTQYF
D: TRBD2
size: .
V: TRBV10-1
length: 14
J: TRBJ2-3

DNA: TGTGCCAGCAGCTCCTACAGGGGGCCTCTATACGAGCAGTACTTC
CDR3: CASSSYRGPLYEQYF
D: TRBD1
size: many
V: TRBV7-2
length: 15
J: TRBJ2-7

DNA: TGCGCCAGCAGCCAAGCCGTTCGACAGAAACTACTTCTCTCTGGGGCCAACGTCCTGACTTTC
CDR3: CASSQAVRQKLLLSGANVLTF
D: .
size: few
V: TRBV4-1
length: 21
J: TRBJ2-6

DNA: TGTGCCAGCAGCCAAGGGGGAGTGGTCATCAGGGATACGCAGTATTTT
CDR3: CASSQGGVVIRDTQYF
D: .
size: few
V: TRBV4-2
length: 16
J: TRBJ2-3

DNA: TGCAGCGTGGCTAGCGGGAGTGTAGAGACCCAGTACTTC
CDR3: CSVASGSVETQYF
D: TRBD2
size: .
V: TRBV29-1
length: 13
J: TRBJ2-5

DNA: TGTGCCAGCAACCCCCCGTCTACTATGGATACGCAGTATTTT
CDR3: CASNPPSTMDTQYF
D: .
size: few
V: TRBV5-5
length: 14
J: TRBJ2-3

DNA: TGCGCCAGCAGCCAGTCATCCGGGACTAGTTATGCCTACGAGCAGTACTTC
CDR3: CASSQSSGTSYAYEQYF
D: TRBD2
size: .
V: TRBV4-1
length: 17
J: TRBJ2-7